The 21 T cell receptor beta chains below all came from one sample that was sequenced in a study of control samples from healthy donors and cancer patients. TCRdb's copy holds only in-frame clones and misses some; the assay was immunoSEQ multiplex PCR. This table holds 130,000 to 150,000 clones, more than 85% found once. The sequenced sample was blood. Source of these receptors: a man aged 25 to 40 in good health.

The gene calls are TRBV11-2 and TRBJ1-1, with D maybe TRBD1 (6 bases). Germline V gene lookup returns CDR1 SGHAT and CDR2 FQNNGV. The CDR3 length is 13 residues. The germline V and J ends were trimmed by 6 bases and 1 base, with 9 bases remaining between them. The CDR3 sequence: CASRGGQNTEAFF. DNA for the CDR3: TGTGCCAGCAGGGGGGGGCAGAACACTGAAGCTTTCTTT.

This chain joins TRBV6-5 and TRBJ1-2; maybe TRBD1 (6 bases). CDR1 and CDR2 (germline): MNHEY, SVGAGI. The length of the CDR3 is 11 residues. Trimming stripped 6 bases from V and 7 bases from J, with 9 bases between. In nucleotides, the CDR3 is TGTGCCAGCAGCGCGACAGGTGGCTACACCTTC. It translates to CASSATGGYTF.

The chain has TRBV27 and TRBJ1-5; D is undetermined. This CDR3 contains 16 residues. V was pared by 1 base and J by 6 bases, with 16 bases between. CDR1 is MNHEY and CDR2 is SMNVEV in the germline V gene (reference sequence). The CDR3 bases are TGTGCCAGCAGTTTATTGTTAGGAGACATAATTCAGCCCCAGCATTTT. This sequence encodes CASSLLLGDIIQPQHF.

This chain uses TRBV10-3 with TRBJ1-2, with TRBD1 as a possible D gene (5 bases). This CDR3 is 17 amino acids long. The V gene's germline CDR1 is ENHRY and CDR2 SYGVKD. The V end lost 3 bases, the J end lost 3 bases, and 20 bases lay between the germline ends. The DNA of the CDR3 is TGTGCCATCAGTGATGGAGGGCAGGGTCGCCTTTACTATGGCTACACCTTC. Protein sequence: CAISDGGQGRLYYGYTF.

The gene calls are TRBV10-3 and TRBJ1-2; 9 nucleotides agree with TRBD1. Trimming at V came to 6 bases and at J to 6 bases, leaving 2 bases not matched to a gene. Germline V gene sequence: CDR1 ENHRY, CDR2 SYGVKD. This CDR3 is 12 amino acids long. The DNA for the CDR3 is TGTGCCATCAGGGACAGGGGACATGGCTACACCTTC. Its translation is CAIRDRGHGYTF.

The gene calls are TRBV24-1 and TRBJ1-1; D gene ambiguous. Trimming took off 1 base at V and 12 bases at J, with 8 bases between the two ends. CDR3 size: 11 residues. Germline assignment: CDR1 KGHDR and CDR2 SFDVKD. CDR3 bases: TGTGCCACCAGTGATTTTCTCGACCCTTTCTTT. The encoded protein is CATSDFLDPFF.

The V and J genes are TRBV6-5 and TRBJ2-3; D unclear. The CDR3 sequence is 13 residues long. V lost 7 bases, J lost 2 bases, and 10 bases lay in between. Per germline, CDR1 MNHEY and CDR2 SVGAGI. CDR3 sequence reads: CASKGRNTDTQYF. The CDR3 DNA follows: TGTGCCAGCAAAGGCCGAAACACAGATACGCAGTATTTT.

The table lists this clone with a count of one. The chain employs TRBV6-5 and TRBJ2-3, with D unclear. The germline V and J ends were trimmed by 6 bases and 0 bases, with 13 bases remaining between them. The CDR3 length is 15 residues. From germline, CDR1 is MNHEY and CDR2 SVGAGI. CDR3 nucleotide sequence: TGTGCCAGCAGCCCCGGGCAGCTTAGCACAGATACGCAGTATTTT. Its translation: CASSPGQLSTDTQYF.

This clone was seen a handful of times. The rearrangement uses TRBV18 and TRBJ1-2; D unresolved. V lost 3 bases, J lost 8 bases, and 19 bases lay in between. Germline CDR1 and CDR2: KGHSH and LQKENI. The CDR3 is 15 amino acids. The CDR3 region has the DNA TGTGCCAGCTCACCCAGCCGGGCCGTTCCGAGCGGCTACACCTTC. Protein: CASSPSRAVPSGYTF.

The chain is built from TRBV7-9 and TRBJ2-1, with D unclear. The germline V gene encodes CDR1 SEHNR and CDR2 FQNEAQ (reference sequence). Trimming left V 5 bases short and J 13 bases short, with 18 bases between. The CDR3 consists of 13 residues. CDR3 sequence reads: CASSQQLSLLQFF. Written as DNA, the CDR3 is TGTGCCAGCAGCCAACAACTTAGTCTCCTTCAGTTCTTC.

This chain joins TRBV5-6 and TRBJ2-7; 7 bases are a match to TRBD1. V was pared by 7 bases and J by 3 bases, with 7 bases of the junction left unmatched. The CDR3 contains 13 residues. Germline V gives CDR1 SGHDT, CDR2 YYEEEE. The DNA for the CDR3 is TGTGCCAGCTCCACAGGGGCGGGCTACGAGCAGTACTTC. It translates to CASSTGAGYEQYF.

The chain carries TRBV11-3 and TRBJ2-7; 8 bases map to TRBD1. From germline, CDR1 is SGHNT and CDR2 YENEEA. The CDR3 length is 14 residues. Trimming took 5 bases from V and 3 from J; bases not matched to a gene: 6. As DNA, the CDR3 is TGTGCCAGCAGCCTTCCGGGACAGGACTACGAGCAGTACTTC. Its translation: CASSLPGQDYEQYF.

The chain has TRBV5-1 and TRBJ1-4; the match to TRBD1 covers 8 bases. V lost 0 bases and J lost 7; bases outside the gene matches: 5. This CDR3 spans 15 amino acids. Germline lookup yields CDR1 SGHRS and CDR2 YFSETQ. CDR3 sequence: CASSLVRTGSEKLFF. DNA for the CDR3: TGCGCCAGCAGCTTGGTACGGACAGGGAGTGAAAAACTGTTTTTT.

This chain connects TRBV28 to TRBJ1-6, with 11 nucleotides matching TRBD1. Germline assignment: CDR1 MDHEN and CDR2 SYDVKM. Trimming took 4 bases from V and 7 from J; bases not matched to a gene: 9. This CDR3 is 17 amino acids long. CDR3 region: CASSSPSRTGGNSPLHF. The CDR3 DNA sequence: TGTGCCAGCAGTTCCCCGTCCCGGACAGGGGGCAATTCACCCCTCCACTTT.

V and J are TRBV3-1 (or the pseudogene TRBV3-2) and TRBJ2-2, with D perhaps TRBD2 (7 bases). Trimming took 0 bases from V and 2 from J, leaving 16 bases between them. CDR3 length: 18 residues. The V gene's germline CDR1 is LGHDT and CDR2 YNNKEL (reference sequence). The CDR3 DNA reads TGTGCCAGCAGCCAAGATACGGGGGGCTTATCCAACACCGGGGAGCTGTTTTTT. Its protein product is CASSQDTGGLSNTGELFF.

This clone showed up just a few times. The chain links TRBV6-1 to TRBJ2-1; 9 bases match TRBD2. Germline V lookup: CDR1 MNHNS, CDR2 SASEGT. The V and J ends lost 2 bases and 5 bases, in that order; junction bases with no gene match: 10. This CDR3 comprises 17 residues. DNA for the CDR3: TGTGCCAGCAGTGAAACTCCCTGGCGGGGGGGCCACAATGAGCAGTTCTTC. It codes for CASSETPWRGGHNEQFF.

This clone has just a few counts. This CDR3 is CASSQEGRGSGNQPQHF. The CDR3 DNA sequence: TGCGCCAGCAGCCAAGAGGGGAGGGGAAGCGGCAATCAGCCCCAGCATTTT. The V and J genes are TRBV4-1 and TRBJ1-5, with D possibly TRBD1 on 5 matching bases. Per the germline V gene, CDR1 is MGHRA and CDR2 is YSYEKL. The CDR3 length is 17 residues. The V end lost 0 bases, the J end lost 2 bases, and 14 bases lay between the germline ends.

The CDR3 sequence: CASSSTFGRGYEQYF. The CDR3, as DNA: TGTGCCAGCAGCTCCACCTTCGGAAGGGGGTACGAGCAGTACTTC. This sequence joins TRBV11-2 and TRBJ2-7; D possibly corresponds to TRBD1 (6 bases). The CDR3 loop spans 15 amino acids. V lost 4 bases, J lost 4 bases, and 17 bases lay in between. Germline-derived CDR1 and CDR2 are SGHAT and FQNNGV.

This CDR3 is CASSSLQGRAYGYTF. For the CDR3, the DNA is TGTGCCAGCAGTTCCCTCCAGGGACGGGCGTATGGCTACACCTTC. The chain joins TRBV28 to TRBJ1-2; maybe TRBD1 (5 bases). This CDR3 is 15 amino acids long. Between the trimmed V and J ends, which lost 4 bases and 5 bases, there was a span of 17 bases. CDR1 MDHEN and CDR2 SYDVKM come from the germline V gene.

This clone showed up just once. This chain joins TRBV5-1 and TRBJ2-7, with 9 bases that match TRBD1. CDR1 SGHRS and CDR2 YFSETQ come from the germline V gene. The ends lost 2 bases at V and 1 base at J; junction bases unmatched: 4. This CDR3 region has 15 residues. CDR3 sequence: CASSFTTGGSYEQYF. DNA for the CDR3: TGCGCCAGCAGCTTTACGACAGGGGGTTCCTACGAGCAGTACTTC.

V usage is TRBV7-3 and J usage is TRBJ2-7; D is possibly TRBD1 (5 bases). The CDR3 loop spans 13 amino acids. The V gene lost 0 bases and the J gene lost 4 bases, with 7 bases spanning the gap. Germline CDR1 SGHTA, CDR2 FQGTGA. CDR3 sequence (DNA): TGTGCCAGCAGCTTAACGGACAATTACGAGCAGTACTTC. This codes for CASSLTDNYEQYF.